This T cell receptor beta chain was sequenced during a study of CD8 T cells in Susac syndrome. The study, taken as a whole, reports: The study's TCR sequencing and HLA analysis covered a relatively small number of individuals, and the study acknowledged this.

On this clonotype: The antigen is not known.

Random hexamers were used to reverse transcribe roughly 0.45 to 1 ug of RNA. Amplification of TCR beta CDR3 across 54 Vbeta and 13 Jbeta was performed with immunoSEQ multiplex PCR. TCRdb redid the calling of the immunoSEQ multiplex PCR reads with MiXCR, one entry per CDR3 protein. This table has about 60,000 distinct CDR3 sequences, more than 90% appearing once. The CDR3 length is 17 residues. Germline V CDR1 and CDR2: MNHNS, SASEGT. V dropped 3 bases and J dropped 6; count of bases not matched to a gene: 13. TCR beta from blood CD8+ and CD4+ T cells was sequenced. Controls comprised healthy donors matched for age and sex.

This receptor was obtained from a human donor in good health. The chain recombines TRBV6-1 with TRBJ2-5; 10 bases fit TRBD2. The material sequenced was CD8+ T cells from PBMCs. CDR3 sequence: CASSDFLLTSGVKTQYF. The CDR3 region has the DNA TGTGCCAGCAGTGATTTTCTACTAACTAGCGGGGTAAAGACCCAGTACTTC.